This entry describes one T cell receptor (beta chain). Other nucleotide sequences from this sample produce the same CDR3. CDR1 and CDR2 (germline): SGHRS, YFSETQ. The CDR3 length is 14 residues. V gave up 0 bases and J gave up 5 bases, with 11 bases separating them. The record originates from a study of blood T cell repertoires in COVID-19. The Seattle patients joined while their infection was active and were tracked longitudinally afterward. Profiled with immunoSEQ multiplex PCR; TCRdb holds only in-frame clones, not every one. The sample shows 300,000 to 400,000 clones, approximately 87% of them seen only once.

The TCR sequence derives from a woman aged 25 to 39 with COVID-19, enrolled during active disease. The sample consisted of peripheral blood. The J gene is TRBJ1-2, the V gene TRBV5-1, with D possibly TRBD1 on 5 matching bases. The CDR3 loop reads CASSLDGGNYGYTF. Written as DNA, the CDR3 is TGCGCCAGCAGCTTGGACGGGGGTAATTATGGCTACACCTTC.